A selection of T cell receptor beta chains follows, all from one sample in a study of patients and donors after allogeneic stem cell transplantation. Each CDR3 protein gets one entry after TCRdb re-called the RT-PCR reads with MiXCR. Of roughly 200,000 distinct CDR3 sequences in the sample, about 38% were seen once. The sequencing input was blood, either unsorted or a sorted T cell fraction (not recorded which). The origin of the receptors is a human donor who was either an allogeneic HSCT recipient or a stem cell or donor lymphocyte infusion donor (not recorded which). It is not recorded whose cells these are; they may come from a transplant donor. Each CDR3 is given with its conserved first and last residue. The order of the fields is CDR3 DNA, CDR3 protein, V gene, J gene, D gene, clone size. A D gene is named only where the DNA matches it firmly. A clone size is listed for some rows: how often the clone was seen (once, few, many), or a class if it is expanded.

TGTGCCAGCAGTTACAACTATGGACAGGGGAATGAAAAACTGTTTTTT	CASSYNYGQGNEKLFF	TRBV6-5	TRBJ1-4	TRBD1	few
TGTGCCAGCTCGGGCGCTACTAACTATGGCTACACCTTC	CASSGATNYGYTF	TRBV18	TRBJ1-2	-	few
TGCAGCGTTGAACGACAGGGAACGCACACTGAAGCTTTCTTT	CSVERQGTHTEAFF	TRBV29-1	TRBJ1-1	TRBD1	-
TGCGCCAGCAGCCGATACAGGGGGGTTTACAATGAGCAGTTCTTC	CASSRYRGVYNEQFF	TRBV4-3	TRBJ2-1	TRBD1	-
TGTGCCAGCACCAGACAGGGGGCTGGTGACATTCAGTACTTC	CASTRQGAGDIQYF	TRBV7-2	TRBJ2-4	TRBD1	few
TGTGCCAGCAGCTTCGGTCACAATCAGCCCCAGCATTTT	CASSFGHNQPQHF	TRBV5-6	TRBJ1-5	-	-
TGTGCCAGCAGTTTGGGCACCTCACGAGATCAGCCCCAGCATTTT	CASSLGTSRDQPQHF	TRBV12-3/TRBV12-4	TRBJ1-5	-	few
TGTGCCAGCAGCGTAGGTGGGGGCATTGACACCGGGGAGCTGTTTTTT	CASSVGGGIDTGELFF	TRBV9	TRBJ2-2	-	few
TGTGCCACAAGACTGGGGGACTTTAATGAAAAACTGTTTTTT	CATRLGDFNEKLFF	TRBV15	TRBJ1-4	-	-
TGTGCCAGCAGTTTTTGGGACAGGGGGAACGAGCAGTACTTC	CASSFWDRGNEQYF	TRBV28	TRBJ2-7	TRBD1	-
TGTGCCAGCAGCTTGGGGAGGGCCTATGGCTACACCTTC	CASSLGRAYGYTF	TRBV5-6	TRBJ1-2	-	-
TGTGCCAGCTCACCTAAGGGACAGAATCAGCCCCAGCATTTT	CASSPKGQNQPQHF	TRBV18	TRBJ1-5	TRBD1	few
TGTGCCAGCACGAAGAACGCAGGGGCAGATACGCAGTATTTT	CASTKNAGADTQYF	TRBV7-6	TRBJ2-3	-	-